This section outlines one T cell receptor (beta chain) sequence together with its context. Its antigen remains unknown. The germline gives CDR1 ENHRY, CDR2 SYGVKD. The CDR3 loop spans 13 amino acids. A template switching step added UMIs, each with a 6-nucleotide sample barcode. TCRdb reworked the 5' RACE reads into one entry per CDR3 protein, no DNA. The sample yields some 100,000 distinct CDR3 sequences, of which the top ten take up under 15%. This record belongs to a study of monozygotic twins with inflammatory bowel disease. Overall study findings and caveats: Data gave no support to a single strong signal or clonotype associated with IBD.

The chain recombines TRBV10-3 with TRBJ2-7; the TCRdb call, TRBD2, lacks DNA for checking. What was sequenced was blood. This sequence originates from a human donor with ulcerative colitis or Crohn's disease, or a healthy co-twin of an affected twin (not recorded which). This CDR3 reads CAISEGRGYEQYF.